Below, one T cell receptor beta chain is given with its context. Its target is not known. Using MiXCR, TCRdb re-called clones from the PCR reads. This sample has tens of thousands of clones, with around 25% found just once. Before thyroid surgery, none of the patients had received any treatment. This sample was included in a study of metastatic and nonmetastatic thyroid tumors. Overall study: A comparison of repertoires was made across blood and tumor or nodule tissue from malignant and benign thyroid patients. Notes on the study in general: For both blood and tumor, malignant thyroid tumors reportedly showed significantly higher TCR beta diversity than benign nodules did.

CDR1 and CDR2 (germline): SGHNT, YYREEE (reference sequence). This CDR3 is 17 amino acids long. Unmatched junction bases numbered 6, after V lost 0 bases and J lost 0 bases. The source of this sequence is a male donor with papillary thyroid cancer or a benign thyroid nodule (not recorded which). Some clones in this sample may be carry-over from other donors' samples. The genes are TRBV5-4 and TRBJ2-3; 8 positions match TRBD2. Sequencing was performed on blood. The CDR3 loop is CASSLELADPSTDTQYF. Here the CDR3 DNA reads TGTGCCAGCAGCTTGGAACTAGCGGATCCTAGCACAGATACGCAGTATTTT.